These T cell receptor beta chains were read from a single sample in a study of cytomegalovirus exposure and HLA in healthy donors. Method: immunoSEQ multiplex PCR; TCRdb's copy keeps in-frame clones and lacks some. The top ten clones hold approximately 2.8% of a sample with approximately 100,000 clones, roughly 70% of them seen once. Sequences were obtained from PBMCs. The receptors shown here come from a male donor in good health and CMV-seropositive. CDR3s include the opening cysteine and the closing phenylalanine or tryptophan. D genes are given only for firm matches. The size of a clone is reported for some rows only, either as once, few or many, or as a class for expanded clones.

TRBJ2-5 TRBD1 TRBV4-1 - CASSQDGQGGETQYF TGCGCCAGCAGCCAAGACGGACAGGGTGGGGAGACCCAGTACTTC
TRBJ1-5 - TRBV19 - CASSNTGTLYQPQHF TGTGCCAGTAGTAACACAGGGACCCTCTATCAGCCCCAGCATTTT
TRBJ2-3 TRBD1 TRBV14 once CASSQDKRGRGRTDTQYF TGTGCCAGCAGCCAAGATAAGAGGGGCAGGGGGCGCACAGATACGCAGTATTTT
TRBJ1-3 TRBD1 TRBV28 - CASSFEFGGQGSGNTIYF TGTGCCAGCAGTTTTGAGTTCGGAGGACAGGGCTCTGGAAACACCATATATTTT
TRBJ1-1 - TRBV5-1 once CASSGRGLTEAFF TGCGCCAGCAGCGGGAGAGGGCTCACTGAAGCTTTCTTT
TRBJ2-5 TRBD2 TRBV7-2 - CASTSASGNQETQYF TGTGCCAGCACCTCTGCTAGCGGGAATCAAGAGACCCAGTACTTC
TRBJ2-5 TRBD2 TRBV9 - CASSEPSGSGGLKTQYF TGTGCCAGCAGCGAGCCCTCTGGTAGCGGGGGGTTAAAGACCCAGTACTTC
TRBJ2-7 TRBD2 TRBV7-2 once CASSWGTSGGSSSYEQYF TGTGCCAGCAGCTGGGGAACTAGCGGGGGTTCGAGCTCCTACGAGCAGTACTTC
TRBJ2-1 TRBD2 TRBV9 - CASSVVVAGGEQFF TGTGCCAGCAGCGTAGTTGTAGCGGGAGGTGAGCAGTTCTTC
TRBJ2-2 - TRBV18 - CASSPSLNTGELFF TGTGCCAGCTCACCATCACTGAACACCGGGGAGCTGTTTTTT
TRBJ2-5 TRBD2 TRBV6-6 - CASRGGKLVQETQYF TGTGCCAGCCGGGGGGGGAAACTAGTACAAGAGACCCAGTACTTC
TRBJ1-1 TRBD1 TRBV28 once CASSSSGTGGEGEAFF TGTGCCAGCAGTTCTTCCGGGACAGGGGGCGAGGGTGAAGCTTTCTTT
TRBJ2-3 - TRBV5-1 - CASSRPPTDTQYF TGCGCCAGCAGCCGTCCTCCTACAGATACGCAGTATTTT
TRBJ1-1 TRBD1 TRBV6-5 - CASSWDSFEAFF TGTGCCAGCAGCTGGGACAGCTTCGAAGCTTTCTTT
TRBJ2-3 - TRBV4-2 - CASSQDARETDTQYF TGTGCCAGCAGCCAAGATGCGAGGGAGACAGATACGCAGTATTTT
TRBJ2-5 TRBD1 TRBV29-1 - CSGVSGTDETQETQYF TGCAGCGGGGTATCCGGGACAGACGAGACCCAAGAGACCCAGTACTTC
TRBJ1-1 TRBD1 TRBV6-5 - CASSQGAGGRTEAFF TGTGCCAGCAGTCAGGGGGCCGGAGGTAGGACTGAAGCTTTCTTT
TRBJ2-3 TRBD2 TRBV10-3 - CAVRRAGGGDTQYF TGTGCCGTCCGAAGAGCGGGAGGGGGGGATACGCAGTATTTT
TRBJ1-5 TRBD1 TRBV28 - CATRTGGNQPQHF TGTGCCACCCGGACAGGGGGCAATCAGCCCCAGCATTTT
TRBJ1-4 TRBD1 TRBV5-4 once CASSLVGTGNEKLFF TGTGCCAGCAGCTTGGTAGGGACAGGGAATGAAAAACTGTTTTTT
TRBJ1-2 TRBD1 TRBV7-6 - CASSLGSEIFGTGDYGYTF TGTGCCAGCAGCTTAGGGTCGGAGATCTTCGGAACAGGGGACTATGGCTACACCTTC
TRBJ2-5 TRBD2 TRBV5-4 once CASSYRLAGGPQTQYF TGTGCCAGCAGCTACAGACTAGCGGGGGGGCCGCAGACCCAGTACTTC